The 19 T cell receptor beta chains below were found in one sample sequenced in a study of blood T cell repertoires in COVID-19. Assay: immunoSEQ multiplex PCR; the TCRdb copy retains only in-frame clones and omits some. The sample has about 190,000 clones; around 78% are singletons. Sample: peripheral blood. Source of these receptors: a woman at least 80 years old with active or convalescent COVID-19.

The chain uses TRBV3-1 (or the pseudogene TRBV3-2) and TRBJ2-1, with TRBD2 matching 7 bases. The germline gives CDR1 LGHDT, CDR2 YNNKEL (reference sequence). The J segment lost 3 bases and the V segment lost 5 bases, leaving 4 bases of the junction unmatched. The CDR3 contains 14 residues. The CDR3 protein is CASSSGGNYNEQFF. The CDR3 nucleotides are TGTGCCAGCAGCTCGGGGGGAAACTACAATGAGCAGTTCTTC.

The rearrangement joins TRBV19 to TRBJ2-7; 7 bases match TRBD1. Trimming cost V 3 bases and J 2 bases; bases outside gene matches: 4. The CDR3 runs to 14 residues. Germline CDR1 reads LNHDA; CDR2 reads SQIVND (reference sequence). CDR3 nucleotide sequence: TGTGCCAGTAGTATGGAACAGGGGACCTACGAGCAGTACTTC. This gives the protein CASSMEQGTYEQYF.

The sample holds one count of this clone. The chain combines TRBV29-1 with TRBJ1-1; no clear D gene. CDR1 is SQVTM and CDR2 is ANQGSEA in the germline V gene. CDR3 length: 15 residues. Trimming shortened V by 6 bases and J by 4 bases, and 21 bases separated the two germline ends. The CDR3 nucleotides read TGCAGCGTCCCATCCCTCGGCCGGGGAGGCACTGAAGCTTTCTTT. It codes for CSVPSLGRGGTEAFF.

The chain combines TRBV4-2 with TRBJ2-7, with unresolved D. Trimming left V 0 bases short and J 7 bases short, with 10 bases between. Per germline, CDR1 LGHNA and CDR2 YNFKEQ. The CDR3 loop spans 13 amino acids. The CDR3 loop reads CASSQDRHREQYF. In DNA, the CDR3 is TGTGCCAGCAGCCAAGACCGACATCGAGAGCAGTACTTC.

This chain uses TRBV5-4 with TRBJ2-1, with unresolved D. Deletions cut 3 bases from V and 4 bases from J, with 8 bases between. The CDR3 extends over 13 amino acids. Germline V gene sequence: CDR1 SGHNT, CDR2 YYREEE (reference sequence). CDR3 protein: CASSSTYYNEQFF. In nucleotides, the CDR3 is TGTGCCAGCAGCTCAACATATTACAATGAGCAGTTCTTC.

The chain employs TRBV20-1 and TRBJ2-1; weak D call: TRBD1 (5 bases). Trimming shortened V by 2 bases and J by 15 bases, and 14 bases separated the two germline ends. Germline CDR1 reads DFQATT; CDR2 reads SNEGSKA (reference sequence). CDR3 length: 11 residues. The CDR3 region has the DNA TGCAGTGCTAGAAATACGCAGGGTCCGTTCTTC. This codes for CSARNTQGPFF.

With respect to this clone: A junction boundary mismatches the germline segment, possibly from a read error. CDR3 protein: CASSPWAGVGIF. CDR3 sequence (DNA): TGTGCCAGCAGCCCTTGGGCCGGGGTGGGTATCTTC. The chain uses TRBV12-3 or TRBV12-4 and TRBJ2-1, with D tentatively TRBD2 (5 bases). This CDR3 is 12 amino acids long.

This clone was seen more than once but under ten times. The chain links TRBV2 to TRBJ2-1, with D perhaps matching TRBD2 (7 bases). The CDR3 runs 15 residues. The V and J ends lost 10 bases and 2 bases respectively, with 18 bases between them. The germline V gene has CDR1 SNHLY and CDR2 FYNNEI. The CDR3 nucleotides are TGTGCCATCGGCCCCGCGGGGGCAACCTACAATGAGCAGTTCTTC. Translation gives CAIGPAGATYNEQFF.

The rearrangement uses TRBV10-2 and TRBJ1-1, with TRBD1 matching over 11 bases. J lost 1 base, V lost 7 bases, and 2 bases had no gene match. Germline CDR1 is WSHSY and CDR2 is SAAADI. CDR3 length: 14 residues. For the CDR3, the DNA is TGCGCCAGCAAGGGACAGGGGGGGAACACTGAAGCTTTCTTT. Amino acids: CASKGQGGNTEAFF.

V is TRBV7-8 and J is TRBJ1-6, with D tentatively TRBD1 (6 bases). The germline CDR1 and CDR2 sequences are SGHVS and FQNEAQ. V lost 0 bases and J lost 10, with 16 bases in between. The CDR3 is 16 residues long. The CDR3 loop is CASSLATLGASSPLHF. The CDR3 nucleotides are TGTGCCAGCAGCTTAGCAACCCTGGGGGCAAGCTCACCCCTCCACTTT.

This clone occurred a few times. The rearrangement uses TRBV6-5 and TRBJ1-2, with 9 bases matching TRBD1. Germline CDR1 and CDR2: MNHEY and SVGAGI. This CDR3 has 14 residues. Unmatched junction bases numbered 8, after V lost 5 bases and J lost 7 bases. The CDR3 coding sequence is TGTGCCAGCAGTATCACAGGGGGCGCAAGTGGCTACACCTTC. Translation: CASSITGGASGYTF.

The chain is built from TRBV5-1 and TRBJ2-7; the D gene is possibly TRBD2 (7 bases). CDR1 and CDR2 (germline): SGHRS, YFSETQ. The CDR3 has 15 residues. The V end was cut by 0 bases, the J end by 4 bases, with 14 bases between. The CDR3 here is CASSLGGGREYEQYF. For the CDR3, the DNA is TGCGCCAGCAGCTTGGGCGGGGGCCGAGAATACGAGCAGTACTTC.

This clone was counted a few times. The CDR3 sequence: CASSDRGSGTEAFF. DNA for the CDR3: TGTGCCAGCAGTGACAGGGGGTCGGGAACTGAAGCTTTCTTT. V gene TRBV6-1 combines with J gene TRBJ1-1; 7 bases line up with TRBD1. V was clipped by 3 bases and J by 5 bases; unmatched bases: 6. The CDR3 extends over 14 amino acids. Germline assignment: CDR1 MNHNS and CDR2 SASEGT.

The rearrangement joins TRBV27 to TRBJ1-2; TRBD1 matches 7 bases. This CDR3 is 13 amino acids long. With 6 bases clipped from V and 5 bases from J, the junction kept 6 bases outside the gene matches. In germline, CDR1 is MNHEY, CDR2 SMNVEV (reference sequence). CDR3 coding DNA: TGTGCCAGCAGATCGCAGGGGGTTTATGGCTACACCTTC. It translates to CASRSQGVYGYTF.

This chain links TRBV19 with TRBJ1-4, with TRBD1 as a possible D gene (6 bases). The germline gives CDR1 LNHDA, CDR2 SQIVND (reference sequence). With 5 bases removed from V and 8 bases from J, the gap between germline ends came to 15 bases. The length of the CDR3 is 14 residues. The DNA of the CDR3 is TGTGCCAGTAGTGTAACCTACAGGGTAGAAAAACTGTTTTTT. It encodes CASSVTYRVEKLFF.

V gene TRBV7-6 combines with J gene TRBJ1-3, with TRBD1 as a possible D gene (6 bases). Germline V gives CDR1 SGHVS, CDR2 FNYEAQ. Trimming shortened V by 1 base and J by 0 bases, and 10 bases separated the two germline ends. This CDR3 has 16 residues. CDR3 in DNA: TGTGCCAGCAGCTTAGACAGGGCCCACTCTGGAAACACCATATATTTT. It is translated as CASSLDRAHSGNTIYF.

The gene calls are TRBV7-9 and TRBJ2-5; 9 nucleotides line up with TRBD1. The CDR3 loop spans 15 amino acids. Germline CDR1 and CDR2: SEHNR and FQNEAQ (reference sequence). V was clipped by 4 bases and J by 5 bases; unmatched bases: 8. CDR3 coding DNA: TGTGCCAGCAGCTCACAGGGGGCAGGTGGGGAGACCCAGTACTTC. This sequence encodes CASSSQGAGGETQYF.

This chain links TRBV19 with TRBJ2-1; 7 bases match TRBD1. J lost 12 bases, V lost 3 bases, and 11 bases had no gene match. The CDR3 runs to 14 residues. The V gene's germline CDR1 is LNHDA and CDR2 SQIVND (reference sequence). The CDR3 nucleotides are TGTGCCAGTAGTATGGGACAGTCTCAAGGGGGGCAGTTCTTC. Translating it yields CASSMGQSQGGQFF.

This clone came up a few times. CDR3 protein: CASSEEQGWEKLFF. DNA of the CDR3: TGTGCCAGCAGTGAAGAACAGGGTTGGGAAAAACTGTTTTTT. This chain uses TRBV2 with TRBJ1-4; perhaps TRBD1 as D (6 bases). CDR3 length: 14 amino acids. Germline values: CDR1 SNHLY, CDR2 FYNNEI. V shed 1 base and J shed 8 bases, with 11 bases lying between them.